This paragraph covers one T cell receptor beta chain sequence. This specimen belongs to a study of CD8 T cells in Susac syndrome. Random hexamers served to reverse transcribe about 0.5 to 1 ug RNA. TCRdb fed the immunoSEQ multiplex PCR reads into MiXCR, producing one record per CDR3 protein. The sample lists approximately 120,000 distinct CDR3 sequences, 90% to 96% seen once, with 0.096% in the top ten. Germline values: CDR1 SGHNT, CDR2 YYREEE (reference sequence). The CDR3 runs to 15 residues. V trimming: 3 bases; J trimming: 5 bases; junction bases outside the gene matches: 10. Material for sequencing was CD4+ T cells from PBMCs. The TCR comes from a human donor in good health. The V call is TRBV5-4, the J call TRBJ2-5, with 7 bases aligning to TRBD2. This chain's CDR3 is CASSSQPGGGETQYF. CDR3 coding DNA: TGTGCCAGCAGCTCACAACCGGGAGGAGGGGAGACCCAGTACTTC.